The 2 T cell receptor beta chains presented below share a single source sample, sequenced in a study of cytomegalovirus exposure and HLA in healthy donors (dated by TCRdb to about 2017). Receptors were amplified or captured by the immunoSEQ multiplex PCR assay. TCRdb's version of the immuneACCESS table is confined to in-frame rearrangements and falls short of the full clone set. An unresolved V gene accounts for under half of the shortfall where checked; the remainder is of unknown origin. The table for this sample lists some 170,000 clones; around nine tenths of them were counted only once. 2% to 3% of the sample is taken by the ten largest. The sample taken for sequencing was PBMCs. The receptors originated from a man between 18 and 35 years old in good health and CMV-seropositive.

There are a few counts of this clone. The CDR3 sequence: CASSPSRGSGYTF. As DNA, the CDR3 is TGTGCCAGCAGCCCCTCTCGAGGCAGTGGCTACACCTTC. This chain links TRBV6-5 with TRBJ1-2, with D unclear. Trimming stripped 6 bases from V and 7 bases from J, with 15 bases between. The CDR3 is made up of 13 amino acids. Germline CDR1 and CDR2: MNHEY and SVGAGI.

This clone was detected only once. The V call is TRBV7-3, the J call TRBJ1-2; a possible D gene is TRBD1 (6 bases). The germline CDR1 and CDR2 sequences are SGHTA and FQGTGA. The CDR3 contains 15 residues. V lost 2 bases, J lost 8 bases, and 18 bases lay in between. CDR3 amino acids: CASSLAPGDQGGYTF. The CDR3 nucleotides are TGTGCCAGCAGCTTAGCCCCCGGGGATCAGGGGGGCTACACCTTC.